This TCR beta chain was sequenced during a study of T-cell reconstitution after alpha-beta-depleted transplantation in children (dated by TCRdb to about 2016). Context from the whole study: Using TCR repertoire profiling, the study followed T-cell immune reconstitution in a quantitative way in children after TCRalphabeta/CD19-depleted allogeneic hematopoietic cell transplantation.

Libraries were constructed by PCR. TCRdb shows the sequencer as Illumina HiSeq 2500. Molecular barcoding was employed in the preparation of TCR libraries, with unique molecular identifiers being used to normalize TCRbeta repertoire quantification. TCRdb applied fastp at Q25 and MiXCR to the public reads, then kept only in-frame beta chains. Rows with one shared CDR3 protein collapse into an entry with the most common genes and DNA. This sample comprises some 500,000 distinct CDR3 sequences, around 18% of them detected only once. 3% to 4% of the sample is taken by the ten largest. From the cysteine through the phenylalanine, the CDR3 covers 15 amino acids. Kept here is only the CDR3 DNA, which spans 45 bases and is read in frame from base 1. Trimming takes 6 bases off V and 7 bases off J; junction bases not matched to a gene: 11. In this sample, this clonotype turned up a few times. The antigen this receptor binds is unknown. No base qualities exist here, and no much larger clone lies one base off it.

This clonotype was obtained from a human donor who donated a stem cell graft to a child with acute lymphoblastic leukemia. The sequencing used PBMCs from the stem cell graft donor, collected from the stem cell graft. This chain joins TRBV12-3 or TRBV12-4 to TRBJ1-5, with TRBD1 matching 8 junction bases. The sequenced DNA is TGTGCCAGCAGCCGGACTAGGACAGGGAACCAGCCCCAGCATTTT. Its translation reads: CASSRTRTGNQPQHF.